This T cell receptor beta chain was found in a study of blood T cells in healthy people across ages. A second PCR, run for roughly 6 to 11 cycles, used a sample-barcoded 5' primer plus a J-beta primer mix. Researchers report that each sample yielded at least 2.5 million CDR3-containing paired-end reads. MiXCR was run by TCRdb on the 5' RACE reads, yielding one entry per CDR3 protein. This table has 1.5 million to 2 million distinct CDR3 sequences, about 49% appearing once. The germline V and J ends were trimmed by 5 bases and 9 bases, with 20 bases remaining between them. This CDR3 has 16 amino acids. Per the germline V gene, CDR1 is SGHAT and CDR2 is FQNNGV. Study conclusions and caveats: Diversity was estimated from one million T cells, and these estimates were considered underestimates.

Isolation yielded PBMCs, at least 6.5 million per sample, in every case. Worth noting for this clonotype: Its antigen is currently unknown.

This clonotype originated in a woman aged 40 to 50 in good health. The gene calls are TRBV11-2 and TRBJ1-6; tentatively, D is TRBD1 (6 bases). The sequenced material came from blood. The chain's CDR3 is CASSQPKQGVTSPLHF. CDR3 coding DNA: TGTGCCAGCAGCCAGCCCAAACAGGGAGTAACTTCACCCCTCCACTTT.